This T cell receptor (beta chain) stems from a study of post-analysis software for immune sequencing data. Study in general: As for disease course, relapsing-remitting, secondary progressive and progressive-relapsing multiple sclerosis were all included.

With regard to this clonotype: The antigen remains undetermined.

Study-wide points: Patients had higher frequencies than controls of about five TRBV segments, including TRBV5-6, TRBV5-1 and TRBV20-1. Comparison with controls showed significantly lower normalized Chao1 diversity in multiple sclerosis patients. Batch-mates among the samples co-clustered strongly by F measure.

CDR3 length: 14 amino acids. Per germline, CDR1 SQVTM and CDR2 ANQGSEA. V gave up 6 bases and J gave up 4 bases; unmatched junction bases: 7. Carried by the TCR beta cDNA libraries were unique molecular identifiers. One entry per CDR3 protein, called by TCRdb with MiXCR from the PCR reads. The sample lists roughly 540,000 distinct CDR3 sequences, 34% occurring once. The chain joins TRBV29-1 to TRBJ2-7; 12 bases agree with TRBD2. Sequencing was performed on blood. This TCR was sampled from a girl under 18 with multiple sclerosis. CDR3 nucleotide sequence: TGCAGCGTGGGGGGACTAGCGGGTTCGTACGAGCAGTACTTC. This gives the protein CSVGGLAGSYEQYF.